This T cell receptor beta chain was sequenced during a study of blood T cell repertoires in COVID-19. Overall study: Sites across the United States, Italy and Spain contributed samples from acute and convalescent COVID-19. Sources were T cells, B-cell-depleted T cells, or PBMCs; the material itself was cDNA or gDNA.

Per the authors' pipeline: How many nucleated cells were present was estimated from reference gene primer amplification. Method: immunoSEQ multiplex PCR; TCRdb's copy keeps in-frame clones and lacks some. V, J and clone size reflect that table, while D and trimming were determined from the DNA. The data contain fewer than 80,000 clones, 90% of them singletons. This CDR3 spans 12 amino acids. Between the trimmed V and J ends, which lost 1 base and 6 bases, there was a span of 5 bases. CDR1 and CDR2 (germline): LNHDA, SQIVND (reference sequence). This receptor was obtained from a man aged 50-59 years with acute or convalescent COVID-19. J is TRBJ2-3 and V is TRBV19; D is ambiguous. Sequencing used peripheral blood. The CDR3 loop is CASSIAEDTQYF. The CDR3 coding sequence is TGTGCCAGTAGTATAGCGGAGGATACGCAGTATTTT.